Sequencing of this TCR beta chain was carried out in a study of control samples from healthy donors and cancer patients. Germline V gene lookup returns CDR1 SGHAT and CDR2 FQDESV (reference sequence). V was pared by 4 bases and J by 1 base, with 7 bases between. The CDR3 consists of 13 residues. The protocol was immunoSEQ multiplex PCR, while the TCRdb copy is restricted to in-frame clones and leaves out a portion. The sample shows 75,000 to 90,000 clones, approximately 89% of them seen only once. This TCR derives from a man aged 45-60 years in good health. This sequence joins TRBV11-1 and TRBJ2-5; D may correspond to TRBD1 or TRBD2 (5 bases each). Material for sequencing was blood. The CDR3 sequence is CASSSRGQETQYF. As DNA, the CDR3 is TGTGCCAGCAGCTCGAGGGGCCAAGAGACCCAGTACTTC.